This TCR beta chain was obtained from a study of T-cell memory formation after mild COVID-19. Study context: The study found TCR clusters largely donor specific.

The CDR3 consists of 14 residues. The germline V gene encodes CDR1 SGHTA and CDR2 FQGNSA. Between the trimmed V and J ends, which lost 2 bases and 0 bases, there was a span of 7 bases. From the 5' RACE reads, TCRdb called clonotypes with MiXCR, one entry per CDR3 protein. The table has about 270,000 distinct CDR3 sequences, 15% to 20% seen once. Study-level results: Still unconfirmed is whether the second-wave clones peaking on day 37 recognized SARS-CoV-2. Mostly located in CM and EM were contracting CD4+ clones, with contracting CD8+ clones located in EMRA.

On this clonotype itself: Its antigen is as yet unknown.

The receptor was isolated from a man aged 18 to 29 who had mild COVID-19 (a few samples of this study predate the infection). Cell type and time point are not known. The sequencing input was PBMCs or a T cell subset sorted from them (not recorded which). V usage is TRBV7-2 and J usage is TRBJ1-2, with D uncertain. CDR3 residues: CASSLRATNYGYTF. DNA for the CDR3: TGTGCCAGCAGCTTAAGGGCGACTAACTATGGCTACACCTTC. The whole variable domain, filled in from reference TRBV7-2 and TRBJ1-2, reads GAGVSQSPSNKVTEKGKDVELRCDPISGHTALYWYRQSLGQGLEFLIYFQGNSAPDKSGLPSDRFSAERTGGSVSTLTIQRTQQEDSAVYLCASSLRATNYGYTFGSGTRLTVV.